This T cell receptor (beta chain) is drawn from a study of beta chain features in type 1 diabetes (dated by TCRdb to 2016 to 2019). For context, the study as a whole: Patients and healthy donors did not differ in mean age, gender distribution, total cell number or subset yield. A total of roughly 99 million sorted cells were examined across all samples, and the number of cells per subset was strongly correlated with RNA yield. The study compared the TCRB repertoires of sorted circulating CD4+ T cell subsets in recently diagnosed type 1 diabetes patients with those in matched healthy donors. Naive and central memory subsets were obtained from all 30 or so donors, but regulatory and stem cell-like memory subsets were isolated from only 8 patients and roughly eight healthy donors.

Each donor gave one peripheral blood draw, averaging approximately 120 mL, which was collected into heparinised tubes. A BD FACSAria II was used to sort naive, central memory, regulatory and stem cell-like memory CD4+ T cells with a panel that included CD45RO, CCR7, CD25, CD127, CD95 and CD27. All sorted populations exceeded 95% purity. PBMCs were separated immediately by Lymphoprep density gradient centrifugation and were stained directly, without being cultured. So that batch effects would be minimized, each experiment stained and sorted samples in pairs, pairing one healthy donor with one patient. The CDR3 starts with the cysteine, ends with the phenylalanine, and has 16 residues. Only the CDR3 DNA stays, 48 bases, in frame from base 1. Per the germline V gene, SGDLS is the CDR1 and YYNGEE is the CDR2. The junction shows trimming of 4 bases on V and 0 bases on J, and the gene matches do not reach 10 bases of it.

All of the isolated RNA was reverse transcribed with the High Capacity cDNA Reverse Transcription Kit, so expressed TCRB transcripts were sequenced. Deep immunoSEQ sequencing was performed on naive, central memory and regulatory T cell samples, with an average of roughly 3.6 million total reads per sample. Sorted cells were lysed in RLT buffer and RNA was extracted with DNase-treated RNeasy Micro or Mini kits, depending on cell number. To prevent cross-contamination, every cell subset was processed on its own, while patient and healthy donor samples were processed together. The immunoSEQ multiplex PCR was used to amplify TCRB sequences from cDNA, generating 87-bp fragments that spanned the CDR3 region. Sequencing of the amplicons was done on the Illumina HiSeq platform. As for how the authors treated the data: Synthetic template baselines were used to correct PCR bias computationally, reads within Hamming distance 2 were collapsed, and singletons that could not be merged were discarded. Reads were aligned against IMGT to assign V, D and J genes, CDR3 length and insertions or deletions at six rearrangement sites. Within each subset, clonotype counts were normalized to sorted cell number, and only after that were true diversity and Gini coefficients computed with the tcR R package. The overlap coefficient, calculated on TCRB nucleotide sequences, was used to measure repertoire sharing. Out-of-frame TCRB sequences from naive cells were analyzed to stand in for the pre-selection repertoire. This immuneACCESS table, as held by TCRdb, lists in-frame sequences with V and J called but not all clones. Of the missing ones, under half trace to an unresolved V gene in checked studies; the others have no known cause. That table furnishes V, J and clone size, whereas the DNA furnished D and trimming. In all, the sample holds under 400,000 clones, and around a fifth of those were seen once. The biggest ten clones account for roughly 0.045% of the sample.

Overall study outcomes, separate from this receptor: Fewer insertions and more nucleotide deletions at VDJ recombination sites were observed in patients with type 1 diabetes, implying thymic rearrangement abnormalities. Sequencing cDNA rather than genomic DNA could over-represent highly expressing activated cells, although activation and CD3 levels did not differ between groups. Naive, central memory and regulatory TCRB repertoires appeared more similar among patients than among healthy donors. Type 1 diabetes patients showed a moderate but significant shortening of TCRB CDR3 length in all four CD4+ subsets. Shorter templates might have been favored by PCR, but patient and control samples were amplified and corrected together, so both groups would have been affected equally by any skew. Because the HLA sub-analyses included only small numbers of individuals, any influence of HLA type on TCRB rearrangement was left unresolved.

This clone was detected only a few times. Its antigen has not been determined. No much larger clonotype is one base removed from it; base qualities were not supplied. In this chain, TRBV9 is recombined with TRBJ2-7; TRBD1 agrees with 7 junctional bases. The source material was naive CD4+ T cells from blood. Explained via the paper, the cell subset or site label denotes: true naive CD4+ T cells. The clonotype comes from a woman under 30 in good health. The DNA sequence is TGTGCCAGCAGCCCCAGAGGGGACAGAAGCTCCTACGAGCAGTACTTC. Its coded protein is CASSPRGDRSSYEQYF.